One sample yielded the 7 T cell receptor beta chains listed below, sequenced in a study of blood T cells in healthy people across ages. With a J-beta primer mix and a sample-barcoded 5' primer, a second PCR ran about 7 to 11 cycles. TCRdb reanalysed the 5' RACE reads using MiXCR and keeps one entry per CDR3 protein. Of roughly 1,700,000 distinct CDR3 sequences detected, roughly 27% appear once; the ten largest clones hold roughly 8%. Sequencing input: blood. These receptor sequences come from a woman under 40 in good health.

Only a few counts were recorded for this clonotype. The chain combines TRBV29-1 with TRBJ2-1; D remains unclear. Trimming pared 7 bases from V and 9 bases from J, leaving 13 bases between. Germline CDR1 reads SQVTM; CDR2 reads ANQGSEA. The CDR3 totals 11 residues. The CDR3 region has the DNA TGCAGCGGATACTACAACAGTGAGCAGTTCTTC. Its translation is CSGYYNSEQFF.

About this clonotype itself: This may arise from a read error, as a much more abundant clone is one base away. The rearrangement uses TRBV6-1 and TRBJ2-3, with TRBD2 matching over 12 bases. Germline V gene lookup returns CDR1 MNHNS and CDR2 SASEGT. This CDR3 is 15 amino acids long. CDR3 nucleotide sequence: TGTGCCAACAGTGAAGCTAGCGGGGGGGCAGATACGCAGTATTTT. It specifies CANSEASGGADTQYF.

This clonotype came up a few times. The V call is TRBV7-9, the J call TRBJ2-1, with D possibly called TRBD1 or TRBD2 (5 bases each). Germline V lookup: CDR1 SEHNR, CDR2 FQNEAQ (reference sequence). This CDR3 comprises 15 residues. V lost 7 bases to trimming and J lost 0 bases, with 13 bases between them. The CDR3 spells CASTPRGSSYNEQFF. CDR3 coding DNA: TGTGCCAGCACCCCCCGGGGCAGCTCCTACAATGAGCAGTTCTTC.

The CDR3 DNA reads TGCAGCGTATCCTTCCGTGACAACTCCTACAATGAGCAGTTCTTC. Residues: CSVSFRDNSYNEQFF. The chain uses TRBV29-1 and TRBJ2-1, with D unclear. The CDR3 is made up of 15 amino acids. CDR1 and CDR2 from the germline V gene are SQVTM and ANQGSEA. The ends were cut back, 6 bases at V and 0 bases at J, with 15 bases in the middle.

This clonotype has a single count. V usage is TRBV18 and J usage is TRBJ1-2; TRBD1 is a possible D gene (5 bases). The CDR3 runs to 14 residues. Germline CDR1 and CDR2: KGHSH and LQKENI. V was clipped by 3 bases and J by 2 bases, with 10 bases between them. The CDR3 reads CASSPPRDNYGYTF. Written as DNA, the CDR3 is TGTGCCAGCTCACCCCCCCGGGACAACTATGGCTACACCTTC. The whole variable domain, remainder taken from reference TRBV18 and TRBJ1-2, is NAGVMQNPRHLVRRRGQEARLRCSPMKGHSHVYWYRQLPEEGLKFMVYLQKENIIDESGMPKERFSAEFPKEGPSILRIQQVVRGDSAAYFCASSPPRDNYGYTFGSGTRLTVV.

This chain joins TRBV12-3 or TRBV12-4 and TRBJ1-2, with 9 bases matching TRBD1. The CDR3 runs 14 residues. V shed 6 bases and J 12 bases; nucleotides not matched to a gene: 14. CDR3 sequence reads: CASRLRGQGRGHTF. CDR3 in DNA: TGTGCCAGCAGATTAAGGGGACAGGGACGCGGCCACACCTTC.

This clonotype was detected ten times or more. The V and J genes are TRBV4-1 and TRBJ2-5; 9 positions match TRBD2. Germline V lookup: CDR1 MGHRA, CDR2 YSYEKL. The CDR3 runs 17 residues. V shed 2 bases, J shed 5 bases, and the junction held 12 bases outside the gene matches. In nucleotides, the CDR3 is TGCGCCAGCAGCCAACTCCCGTCTCTAGCGGGGCGCGAGACCCAGTACTTC. Protein: CASSQLPSLAGRETQYF.